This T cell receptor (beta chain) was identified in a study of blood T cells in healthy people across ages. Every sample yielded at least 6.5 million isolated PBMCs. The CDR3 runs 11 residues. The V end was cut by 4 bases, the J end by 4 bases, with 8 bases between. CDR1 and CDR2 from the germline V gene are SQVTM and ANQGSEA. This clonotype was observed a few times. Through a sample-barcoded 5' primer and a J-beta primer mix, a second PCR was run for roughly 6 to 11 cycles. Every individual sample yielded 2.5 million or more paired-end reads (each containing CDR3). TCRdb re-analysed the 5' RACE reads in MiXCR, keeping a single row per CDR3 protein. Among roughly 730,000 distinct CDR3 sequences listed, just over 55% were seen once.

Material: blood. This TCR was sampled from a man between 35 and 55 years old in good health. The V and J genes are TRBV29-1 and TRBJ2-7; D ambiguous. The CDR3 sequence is CSVAALYEQYF. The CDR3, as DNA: TGCAGCGTTGCGGCCCTTTACGAGCAGTACTTC.